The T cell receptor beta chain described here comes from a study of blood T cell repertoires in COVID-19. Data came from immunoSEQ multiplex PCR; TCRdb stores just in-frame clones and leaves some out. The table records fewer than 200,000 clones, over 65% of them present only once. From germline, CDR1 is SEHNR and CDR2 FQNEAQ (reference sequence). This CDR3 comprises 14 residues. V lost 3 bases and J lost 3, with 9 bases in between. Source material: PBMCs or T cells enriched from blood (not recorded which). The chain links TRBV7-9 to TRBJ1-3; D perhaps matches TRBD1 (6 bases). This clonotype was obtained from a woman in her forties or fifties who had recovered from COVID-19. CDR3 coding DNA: TGTGCCAGCAGCTTCTCAGGGGTTGGAAACACCATATATTTT. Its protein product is CASSFSGVGNTIYF.